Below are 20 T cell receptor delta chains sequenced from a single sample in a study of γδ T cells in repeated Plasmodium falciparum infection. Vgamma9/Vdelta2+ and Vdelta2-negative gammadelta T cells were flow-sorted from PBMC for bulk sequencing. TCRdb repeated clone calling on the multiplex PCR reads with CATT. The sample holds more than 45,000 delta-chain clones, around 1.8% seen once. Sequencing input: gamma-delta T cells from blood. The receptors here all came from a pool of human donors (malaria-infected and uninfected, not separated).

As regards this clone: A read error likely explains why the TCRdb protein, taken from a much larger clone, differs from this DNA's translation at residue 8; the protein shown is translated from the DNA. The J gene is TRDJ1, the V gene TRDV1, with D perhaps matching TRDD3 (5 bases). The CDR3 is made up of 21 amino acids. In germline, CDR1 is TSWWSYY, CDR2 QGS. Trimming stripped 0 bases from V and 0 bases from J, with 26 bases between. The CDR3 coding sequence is TGTGCTCTTGGGGAACTGGCGATGGCGGGATCCTCAAGGTGGTACACCGATAAACTCATCTTT. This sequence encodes CALGELAMAGSSRWYTDKLIF.

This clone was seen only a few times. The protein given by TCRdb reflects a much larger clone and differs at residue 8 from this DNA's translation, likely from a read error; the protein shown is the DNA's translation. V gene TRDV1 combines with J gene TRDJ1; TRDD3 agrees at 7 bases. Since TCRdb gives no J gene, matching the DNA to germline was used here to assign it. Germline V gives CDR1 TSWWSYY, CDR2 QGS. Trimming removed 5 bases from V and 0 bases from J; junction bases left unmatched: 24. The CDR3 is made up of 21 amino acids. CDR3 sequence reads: CALGPQGGFLPLGMYTDKLIF. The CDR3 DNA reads TGTGCTCTTGGGCCTCAAGGGGGATTCCTCCCACTGGGGATGTACACCGATAAACTCATCTTT.

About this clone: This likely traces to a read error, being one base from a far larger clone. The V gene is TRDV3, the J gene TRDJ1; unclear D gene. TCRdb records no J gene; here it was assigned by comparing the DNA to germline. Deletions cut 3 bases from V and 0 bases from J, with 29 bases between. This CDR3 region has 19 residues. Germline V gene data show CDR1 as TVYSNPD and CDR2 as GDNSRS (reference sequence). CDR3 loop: CALSLRRYDHVWYTDKLIF. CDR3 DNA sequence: TGTGCCTTGAGCTTGCGTAGGTATGACCACGTCTGGTACACCGATAAACTCATCTTT.

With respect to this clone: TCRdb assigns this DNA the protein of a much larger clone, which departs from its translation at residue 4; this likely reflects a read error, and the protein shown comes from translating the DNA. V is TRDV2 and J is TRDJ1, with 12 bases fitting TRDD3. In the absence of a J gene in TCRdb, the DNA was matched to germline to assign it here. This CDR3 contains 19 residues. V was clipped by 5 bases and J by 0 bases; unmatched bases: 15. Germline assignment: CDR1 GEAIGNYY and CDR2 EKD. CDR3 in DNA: TGTGCCTGTGGCACTGCTATTACTGGGGGATACATGTACACCGATAAACTCATCTTT. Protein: CACGTAITGGYMYTDKLIF.

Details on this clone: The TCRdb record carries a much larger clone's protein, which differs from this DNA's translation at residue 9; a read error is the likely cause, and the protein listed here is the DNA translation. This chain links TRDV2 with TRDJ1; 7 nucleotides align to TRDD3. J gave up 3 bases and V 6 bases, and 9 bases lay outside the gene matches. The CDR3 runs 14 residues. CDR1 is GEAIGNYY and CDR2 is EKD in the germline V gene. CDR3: CACLGAVYADKLIF. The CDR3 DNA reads TGTGCCTGTCTGGGGGCCGTGTACGCCGATAAACTCATCTTT.

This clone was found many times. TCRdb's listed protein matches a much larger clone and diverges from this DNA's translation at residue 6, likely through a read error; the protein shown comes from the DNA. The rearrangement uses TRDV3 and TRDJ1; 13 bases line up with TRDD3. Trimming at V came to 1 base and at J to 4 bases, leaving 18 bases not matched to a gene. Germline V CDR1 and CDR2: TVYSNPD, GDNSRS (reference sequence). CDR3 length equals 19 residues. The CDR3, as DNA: TGTGCCTTTATTCCTGCCCTCTACTGGGGGATACGCAGGCTCGATAAACTCATCTTT. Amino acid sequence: CAFIPALYWGIRRLDKLIF.

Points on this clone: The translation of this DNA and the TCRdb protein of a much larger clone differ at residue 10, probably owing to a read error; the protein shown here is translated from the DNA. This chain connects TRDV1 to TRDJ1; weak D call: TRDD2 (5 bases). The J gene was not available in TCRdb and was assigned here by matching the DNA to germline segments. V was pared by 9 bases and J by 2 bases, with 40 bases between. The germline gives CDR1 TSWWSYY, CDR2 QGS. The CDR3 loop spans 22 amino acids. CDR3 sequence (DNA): TGTGCTCTCGGGAAGACCCCATTCTTCCCCACCAATTTAGCGTCTCCAACCGATAAACTCATCTTT. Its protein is CALGKTPFFPTNLASPTDKLIF.

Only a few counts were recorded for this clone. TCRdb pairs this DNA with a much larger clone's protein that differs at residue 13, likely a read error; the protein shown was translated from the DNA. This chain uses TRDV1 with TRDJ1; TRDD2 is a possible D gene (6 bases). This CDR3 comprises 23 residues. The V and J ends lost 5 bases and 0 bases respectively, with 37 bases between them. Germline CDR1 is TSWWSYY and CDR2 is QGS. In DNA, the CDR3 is TGTGCTCTTGGGTCCTGTGCTCCTACTCCTTGGGATCGGGGGCCACCCTACACCGATAAACTCATCTTT. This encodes CALGSCAPTPWDRGPPYTDKLIF.

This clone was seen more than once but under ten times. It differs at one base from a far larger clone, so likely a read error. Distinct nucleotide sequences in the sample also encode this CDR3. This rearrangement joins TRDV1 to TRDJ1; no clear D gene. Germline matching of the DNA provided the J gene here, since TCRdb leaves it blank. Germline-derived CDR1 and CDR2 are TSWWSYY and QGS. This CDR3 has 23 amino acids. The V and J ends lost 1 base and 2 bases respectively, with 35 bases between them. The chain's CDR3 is CALGERLNQVVPSCFPSTDKLIF. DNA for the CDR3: TGTGCTCTTGGGGAACGCCTAAATCAAGTTGTTCCAAGTTGTTTCCCCTCGACCGATAAACTCATCTTT.

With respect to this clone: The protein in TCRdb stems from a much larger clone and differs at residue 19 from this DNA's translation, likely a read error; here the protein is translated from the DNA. CDR3 amino acids: CALGDGLPTIIGGPREDTNKLIF. As DNA, the CDR3 is TGTGCTCTTGGGGACGGCCTTCCTACCATTATTGGGGGACCCAGGGAAGACACCAATAAACTCATCTTT. The chain combines TRDV1 with TRDJ1; 9 bases agree with TRDD2. This CDR3 region has 23 residues. Per germline, CDR1 TSWWSYY and CDR2 QGS.

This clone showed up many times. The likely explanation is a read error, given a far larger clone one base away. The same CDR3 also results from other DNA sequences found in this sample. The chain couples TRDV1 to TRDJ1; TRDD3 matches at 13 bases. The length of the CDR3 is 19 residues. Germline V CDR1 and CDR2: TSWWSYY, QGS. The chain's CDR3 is CALGRDRPRTGGYADKLIF. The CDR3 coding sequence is TGTGCCCTTGGACGGGATCGTCCACGTACTGGGGGATACGCCGATAAACTCATCTTT.

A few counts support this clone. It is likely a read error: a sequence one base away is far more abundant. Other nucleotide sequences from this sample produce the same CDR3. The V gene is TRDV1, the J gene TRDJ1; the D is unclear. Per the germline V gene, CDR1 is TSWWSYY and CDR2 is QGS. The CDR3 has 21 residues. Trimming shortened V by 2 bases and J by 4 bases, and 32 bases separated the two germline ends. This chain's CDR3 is CALGEATFRGVWRGQSDKLIF. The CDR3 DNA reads TGTGCTCTTGGGGAAGCTACGTTTAGAGGAGTTTGGAGGGGCCAAAGCGATAAACTCATCTTT.

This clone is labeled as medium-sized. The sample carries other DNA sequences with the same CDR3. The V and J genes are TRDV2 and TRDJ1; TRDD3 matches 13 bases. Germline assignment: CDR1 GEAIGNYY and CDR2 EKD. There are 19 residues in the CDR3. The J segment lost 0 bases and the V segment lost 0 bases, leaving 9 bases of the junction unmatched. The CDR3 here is CACDTLLGDTPRYTDKLIF. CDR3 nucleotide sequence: TGTGCCTGTGACACCTTACTGGGGGATACGCCCCGATACACCGATAAACTCATCTTT.

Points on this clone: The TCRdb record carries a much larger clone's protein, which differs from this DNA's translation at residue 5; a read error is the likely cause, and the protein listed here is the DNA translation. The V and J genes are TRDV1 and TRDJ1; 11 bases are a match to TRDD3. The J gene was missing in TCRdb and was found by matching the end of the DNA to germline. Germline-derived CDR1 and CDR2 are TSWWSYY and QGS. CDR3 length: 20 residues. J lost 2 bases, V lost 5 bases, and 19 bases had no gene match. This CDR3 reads CALGTAFGWWGIRGTDKLIF. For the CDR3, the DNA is TGTGCTCTTGGGACCGCCTTCGGCTGGTGGGGGATACGGGGGACCGATAAACTCATCTTT.

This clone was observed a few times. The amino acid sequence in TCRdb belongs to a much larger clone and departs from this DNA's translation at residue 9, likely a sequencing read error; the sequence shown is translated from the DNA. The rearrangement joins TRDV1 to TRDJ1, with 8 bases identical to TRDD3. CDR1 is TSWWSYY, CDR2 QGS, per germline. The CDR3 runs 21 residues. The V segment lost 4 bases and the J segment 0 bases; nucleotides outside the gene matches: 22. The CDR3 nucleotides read TGTGCTCTTGGGGCGTACCTCCCGTTCTACGACCTCTGGGGGAACACCGATAAACTCATCTTT. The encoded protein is CALGAYLPFYDLWGNTDKLIF.

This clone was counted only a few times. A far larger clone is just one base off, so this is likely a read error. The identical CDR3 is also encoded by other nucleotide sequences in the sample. This CDR3 reads CAYRSRGGKTFLRALRTGGPHTDKLIF. The CDR3 DNA reads as TGTGCTTATAGGAGTCGGGGGGGGAAAACCTTCCTACGCGCTCTCCGTACTGGGGGTCCTCACACCGACAAACTCATCTTT. The chain has TRAV38-2/DV8 and TRDJ1; a weak D match, TRDD2 (9 bases). The J gene is not listed in TCRdb, so it was assigned here from a DNA match to germline. The CDR3 extends over 27 amino acids. CDR1 and CDR2 (germline): TSESDYY, QEAYKQQN.

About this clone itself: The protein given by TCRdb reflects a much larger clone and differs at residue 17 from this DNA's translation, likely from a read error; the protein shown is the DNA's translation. The CDR3 loop is CALGELVAPSFLAYWGVGGYTDKLIF. In nucleotides, the CDR3 is TGTGCTCTTGGGGAACTAGTGGCCCCCTCCTTCCTCGCGTACTGGGGGGTAGGGGGGTACACCGATAAACTCATCTTT. V is TRDV1 and J is TRDJ1; D possibly corresponds to TRDD3 (8 bases). TCRdb supplies no J gene; here it was assigned by aligning the nucleotide sequence to germline. The germline V gene has CDR1 TSWWSYY and CDR2 QGS. Trimming shortened V by 0 bases and J by 0 bases, and 41 bases separated the two germline ends. The CDR3 contains 26 residues.

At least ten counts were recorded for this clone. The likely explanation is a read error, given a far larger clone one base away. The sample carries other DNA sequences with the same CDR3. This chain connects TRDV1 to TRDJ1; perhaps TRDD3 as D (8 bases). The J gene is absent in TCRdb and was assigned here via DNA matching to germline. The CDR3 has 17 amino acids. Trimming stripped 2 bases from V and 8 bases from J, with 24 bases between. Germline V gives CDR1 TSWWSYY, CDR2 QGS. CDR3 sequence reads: CALGEIPSFTGGAKLIF. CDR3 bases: TGTGCTCTTGGGGAAATCCCTTCCTTTACTGGGGGGGCCAAACTCATCTTT.

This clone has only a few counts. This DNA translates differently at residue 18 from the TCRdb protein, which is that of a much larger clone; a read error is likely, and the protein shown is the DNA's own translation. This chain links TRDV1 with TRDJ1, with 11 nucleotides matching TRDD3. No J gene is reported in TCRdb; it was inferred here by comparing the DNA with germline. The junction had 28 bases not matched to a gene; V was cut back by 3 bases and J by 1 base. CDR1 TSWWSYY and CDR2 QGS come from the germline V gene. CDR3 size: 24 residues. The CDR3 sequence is CALGDLPRVDALGDTERSTDKLIF. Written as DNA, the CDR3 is TGTGCTCTTGGGGATCTTCCTAGGGTCGATGCGCTGGGGGATACCGAACGCAGCACCGATAAACTCATCTTT.

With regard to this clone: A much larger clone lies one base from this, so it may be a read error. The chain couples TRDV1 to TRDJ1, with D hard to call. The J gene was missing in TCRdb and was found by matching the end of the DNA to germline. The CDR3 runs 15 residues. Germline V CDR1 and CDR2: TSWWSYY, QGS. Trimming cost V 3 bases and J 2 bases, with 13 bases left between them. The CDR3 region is CALGDSHFLTDKLIF. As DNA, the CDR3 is TGTGCTCTTGGGGACTCTCACTTCTTGACCGATAAACTCATCTTT.